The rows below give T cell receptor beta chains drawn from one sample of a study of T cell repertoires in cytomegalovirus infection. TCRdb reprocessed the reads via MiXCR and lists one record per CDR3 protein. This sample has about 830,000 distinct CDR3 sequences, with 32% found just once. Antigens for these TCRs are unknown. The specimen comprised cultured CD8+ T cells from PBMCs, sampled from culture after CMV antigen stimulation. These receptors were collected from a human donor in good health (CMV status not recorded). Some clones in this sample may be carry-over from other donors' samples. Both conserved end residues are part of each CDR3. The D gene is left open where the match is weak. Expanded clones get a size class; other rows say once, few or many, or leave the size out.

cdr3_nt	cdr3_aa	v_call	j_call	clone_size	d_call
TGTGCCAGCAGCCGGACAGGGGTCGGACAGCCCCAGCATTTT	CASSRTGVGQPQHF	TRBV7-9	TRBJ1-5	few	TRBD1
TGCGCCACCAAAACCGGGACAGGGGCGAGGAATGAGCAGTTCTTC	CATKTGTGARNEQFF	TRBV4-1	TRBJ2-1	.	TRBD1
TGTGCCAGCAGTTTAGCGGACAGGATCGAGCAGTACTTC	CASSLADRIEQYF	TRBV27	TRBJ2-7	.	TRBD1
TGTGCCACCAGTGAGAGGGACAGCGCGTCTGAGCAGTTCTTC	CATSERDSASEQFF	TRBV24-1	TRBJ2-1	.	TRBD1
TGTGCCAGCACCCCTGGGGAGGGTGGGTTCAATGAGCAGTTCTTC	CASTPGEGGFNEQFF	TRBV12-3/TRBV12-4	TRBJ2-1	few	TRBD2
TGTGCCAGCAGTTACTCGGGGGTCAGCACTGAAGCTTTCTTT	CASSYSGVSTEAFF	TRBV6-5	TRBJ1-1	.	.
TGTGCCAGCAGCGGGAACCGGGACAGGGTAACAGAGACCCAGTACTTC	CASSGNRDRVTETQYF	TRBV7-8	TRBJ2-5	many	TRBD1
TGTGCCAGCAGTGAAGGTGGGACCACTACAGATACGCAGTATTTT	CASSEGGTTTDTQYF	TRBV2	TRBJ2-3	.	.
TGTGCCAGCAGCCCGGACTCAGATACGCAGTATTTT	CASSPDSDTQYF	TRBV7-9	TRBJ2-3	.	.
TGTGCCAGCAGCCACCGAGGGGAGAGAGGAAACACCATATATTTT	CASSHRGERGNTIYF	TRBV7-8	TRBJ1-3	.	.
TGTGCCAGCAGCTTTGGTGTCAGGGTTTTGGAGAATGGCTACACCTTC	CASSFGVRVLENGYTF	TRBV7-9	TRBJ1-2	few	.
TGTGCCAGCAGCTTGGTAATTCAGTACTTC	CASSLVIQYF	TRBV5-4	TRBJ2-4	.	.
TGTGCCAGCAGCTTAGCGGAGACAGGGGACACTGAAGCTTTCTTT	CASSLAETGDTEAFF	TRBV7-6	TRBJ1-1	few	TRBD1
TGTGCCAGCAGGGACTTATATGCTAGCGGAGAAGAGACCCAGTACTTC	CASRDLYASGEETQYF	TRBV12-3/TRBV12-4	TRBJ2-5	.	TRBD2
TGCGCCAGCAGTGAGGGGCTAGCGGGGGGAGAGGAGCAGTTCTTC	CASSEGLAGGEEQFF	TRBV10-2	TRBJ2-1	.	TRBD2
TGTGCCAGCAGCTTGGAGAAGGGGGCGATGTACGAGCAGTACTTC	CASSLEKGAMYEQYF	TRBV5-6	TRBJ2-7	.	TRBD1
TGTGCCAGCAGCCCACTAAGGGGCCTTAGGACCGGGGAGCTGTTTTTT	CASSPLRGLRTGELFF	TRBV7-2	TRBJ2-2	many	.
TGTGCCAGCAGCTTAGTTAATCGACGAGGATCTAATCAGCCCCAGCATTTT	CASSLVNRRGSNQPQHF	TRBV7-8	TRBJ1-5	many	.
TGTGCCAGCAGTTTAACCCTGGACAGGAGGTATGGCTACACCTTC	CASSLTLDRRYGYTF	TRBV28	TRBJ1-2	.	TRBD1
TGTGCCAGCAGCTTGGGGGGGGGCCGCTATCAGCCCCAGCATTTT	CASSLGGGRYQPQHF	TRBV5-6	TRBJ1-5	once	.
TGTGCTAGCAGCTGGGGACGAAGAGAGACCCAGTACTTC	CASSWGRRETQYF	TRBV7-7	TRBJ2-5	.	.
TGCGCCAGCAGCCAGTATACAGGGAGGTCTGGGACCGGGGAGCTGTTTTTT	CASSQYTGRSGTGELFF	TRBV4-1	TRBJ2-2	.	.
TGTGCCAGTAGTATCCTCAGGGTGTCCTACAATGAGCAGTTCTTC	CASSILRVSYNEQFF	TRBV19	TRBJ2-1	few	.
TGTGCCAGCACCCCGGGACAGGATGACGAGCAGTACTTC	CASTPGQDDEQYF	TRBV7-8	TRBJ2-7	few	TRBD1
TGTGCCAGCAGTCCCTGGGACGGGAACACTGAAGCTTTCTTT	CASSPWDGNTEAFF	TRBV6-1	TRBJ1-1	few	.
TGCAGTGCTGGATTCCGGCAGTGGAACACTGAAGCTTTCTTT	CSAGFRQWNTEAFF	TRBV20-1	TRBJ1-1	.	.
TGTGCCAGCAGCATAACTCGTCCCGGGACAGGGGACAACACCGGGGAGCTGTTTTTT	CASSITRPGTGDNTGELFF	TRBV11-3	TRBJ2-2	few	TRBD1
TGTGCCACCAGCAGAGAAGCAAGCTCCTACAATGAGCAGTTCTTC	CATSREASSYNEQFF	TRBV15	TRBJ2-1	.	.
TGTGCCAGCAGCCAAGATATGACTAGCGGTACAGATACGCAGTATTTT	CASSQDMTSGTDTQYF	TRBV14	TRBJ2-3	.	TRBD2
TGTGCCAGCAGCTTACTAGTAGAGGCCGGGGAGCTGTTTTTT	CASSLLVEAGELFF	TRBV11-2	TRBJ2-2	.	.
TGTGTCAGCAGCTCAGCGGGACAGGGTAACTACGAGCAGTACTTC	CVSSSAGQGNYEQYF	TRBV2	TRBJ2-7	.	TRBD1
TGTGCCAGCAGTTTATCGGCTAGCGGACTAAACGAGCAGTACTTC	CASSLSASGLNEQYF	TRBV27	TRBJ2-7	.	TRBD2
TGCGCCAGCAGCACCGGGGCAATGAGCACTGAAGCTTTCTTT	CASSTGAMSTEAFF	TRBV4-3	TRBJ1-1	.	.
TGTGCCAGTGGGACAGGGGGTTTCCAAGAGACCCAGTACTTC	CASGTGGFQETQYF	TRBV6-5	TRBJ2-5	.	TRBD1
TGTGCTAGTGGTTTCTCGACTAGCGGGAGCTCTAGCACAGATACGCAGTATTTT	CASGFSTSGSSSTDTQYF	TRBV12-5	TRBJ2-3	few	TRBD2
TGTGCCAGCAGCCGCGCGGGGTGGGATGAGCAGTTCTTC	CASSRAGWDEQFF	TRBV7-6	TRBJ2-1	.	.
TGTGCCAGCAGGGGACTAGCGGGGGGGGCCAATGAGCAGTTCTTC	CASRGLAGGANEQFF	TRBV6-1	TRBJ2-1	many	TRBD2
TGTGCCACCAGCAGAGATCTTGGGGGGGGAAACACTGAAGCTTTCTTT	CATSRDLGGGNTEAFF	TRBV15	TRBJ1-1	few	.
TGTGCCATCAGTGAGTCTCCCCCGCGGGGCTTCCCCACAGATACGCAGTATTTT	CAISESPPRGFPTDTQYF	TRBV10-3	TRBJ2-3	few	.
TGCGCCAGCAGCCATGACAGGGAGGTATATCAGCCCCAGCATTTT	CASSHDREVYQPQHF	TRBV4-1	TRBJ1-5	few	TRBD1
TGTGCCAGCACACTTTCGGGACAGGGTGCGACAGATACGCAGTATTTT	CASTLSGQGATDTQYF	TRBV27	TRBJ2-3	.	TRBD1
TGTGCCAGCAGTTACTCGGGACAAGGGGAAAAACTGTTTTTT	CASSYSGQGEKLFF	TRBV6-5	TRBJ1-4	.	.
TGTGCCAGCAGCTTACGACCGAACATTCAGTACTTC	CASSLRPNIQYF	TRBV7-2	TRBJ2-4	many	.
TGTGCCAGCAGCTTTATGGCGGGGGGAGATGAGCAGTTCTTC	CASSFMAGGDEQFF	TRBV11-3	TRBJ2-1	few	TRBD2
TGTGCCAGCAGTTTCTCGGGGTACGGAGAGACCCAGTACTTC	CASSFSGYGETQYF	TRBV12-3/TRBV12-4	TRBJ2-5	.	.
TGTGCCAGCAGCACACCGGGACAGGGTACCCCCCGGGAGCAGTTCTTC	CASSTPGQGTPREQFF	TRBV11-2	TRBJ2-1	.	TRBD1
TGTGCCAGCAGATCCGGACCTTATGGCTACACCTTC	CASRSGPYGYTF	TRBV27	TRBJ1-2	.	.
TGTGCCAGGGGGGTTACAGGGGGCCTCTACAATGAGCAGTTCTTC	CARGVTGGLYNEQFF	TRBV7-2	TRBJ2-1	.	TRBD1
TGTGCCAGCAGTTACAGCCAGGGGTGGGATGAGCAGTTCTTC	CASSYSQGWDEQFF	TRBV6-5	TRBJ2-1	few	.
TGTGCCAGCAGTCCCGACCCGACAGGCGCTAACTATGGCTACACCTTC	CASSPDPTGANYGYTF	TRBV12-3/TRBV12-4	TRBJ1-2	few	.
TGTGCGTCCGGAGCGCGGCCGGGCGAGCAGTACTTC	CASGARPGEQYF	TRBV2	TRBJ2-7	few	.
TGTGCCAGCAGTTACACCAGGGTAACTAATGAAAAACTGTTTTTT	CASSYTRVTNEKLFF	TRBV6-6	TRBJ1-4	many	.
TGTGCCAGCAGCTGGAGCGGGGACAGACCAAAGCAGTACTTC	CASSWSGDRPKQYF	TRBV7-9	TRBJ2-5	.	.